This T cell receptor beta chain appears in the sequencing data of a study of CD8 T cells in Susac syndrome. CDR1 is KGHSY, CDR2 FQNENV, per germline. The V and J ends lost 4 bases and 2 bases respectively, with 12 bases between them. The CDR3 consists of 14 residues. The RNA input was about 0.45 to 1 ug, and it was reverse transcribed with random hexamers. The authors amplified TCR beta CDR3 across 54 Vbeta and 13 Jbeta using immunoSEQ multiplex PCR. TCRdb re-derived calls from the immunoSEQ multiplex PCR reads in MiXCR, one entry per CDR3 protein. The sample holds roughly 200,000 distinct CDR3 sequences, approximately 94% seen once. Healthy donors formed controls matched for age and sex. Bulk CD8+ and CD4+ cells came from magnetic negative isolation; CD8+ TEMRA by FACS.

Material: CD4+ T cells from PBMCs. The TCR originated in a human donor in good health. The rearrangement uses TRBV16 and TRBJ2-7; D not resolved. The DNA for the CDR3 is TGTGCCAGCAGCCCCGGCAGCACAGCCTACGAGCAGTACTTC. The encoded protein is CASSPGSTAYEQYF.